This T cell receptor (beta chain) was captured by sequencing in a study of blood T cell repertoires in COVID-19. Study summary: Samples came from the United States, Italy and Spain, spanning acute and convalescent COVID-19. Sample material is recorded as cDNA or gDNA derived from T cells, B-cell-depleted T cells, or PBMCs.

Germline V gene sequence: CDR1 KGHSH, CDR2 LQKENI. The ends lost 3 bases at V and 1 base at J; junction bases unmatched: 2. The CDR3 spans 14 residues. Original data processing: Estimated nucleated cell counts came from reference gene primer amplification. TCRdb's table, derived via immunoSEQ multiplex PCR, lists solely in-frame clones and lacks some. Clonal size and the V and J genes are those of that table, whereas D and trimming came from the DNA. Of about 190,000 clones listed, more than 70% are singletons. The chain has TRBV18 and TRBJ1-1; 7 bases are a match to TRBD1. The TCR originated in an elderly woman with active or convalescent COVID-19. The specimen sequenced was peripheral blood. For the CDR3, the DNA is TGTGCCAGCTCACCCGGACAGGCGAACACTGAAGCTTTCTTT. This gives the protein CASSPGQANTEAFF.